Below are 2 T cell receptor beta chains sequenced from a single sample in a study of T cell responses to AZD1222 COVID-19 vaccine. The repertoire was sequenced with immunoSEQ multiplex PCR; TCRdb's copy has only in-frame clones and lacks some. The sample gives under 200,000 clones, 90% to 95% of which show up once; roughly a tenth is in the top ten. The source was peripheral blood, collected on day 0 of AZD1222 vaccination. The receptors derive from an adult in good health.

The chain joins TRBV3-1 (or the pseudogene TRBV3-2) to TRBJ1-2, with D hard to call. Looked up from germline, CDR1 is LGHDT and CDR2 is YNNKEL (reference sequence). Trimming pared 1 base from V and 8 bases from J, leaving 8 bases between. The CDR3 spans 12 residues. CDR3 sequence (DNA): TGTGCCAGCAGCCAAGGTTCTGTGGGCTACACCTTC. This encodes CASSQGSVGYTF.

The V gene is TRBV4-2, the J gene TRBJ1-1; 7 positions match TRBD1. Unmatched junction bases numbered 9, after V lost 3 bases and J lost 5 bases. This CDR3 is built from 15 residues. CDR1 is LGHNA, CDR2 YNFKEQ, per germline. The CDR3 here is CASSQRQGGRTEAFF. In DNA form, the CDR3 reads TGTGCCAGCAGCCAGCGACAGGGAGGTAGGACTGAAGCTTTCTTT.